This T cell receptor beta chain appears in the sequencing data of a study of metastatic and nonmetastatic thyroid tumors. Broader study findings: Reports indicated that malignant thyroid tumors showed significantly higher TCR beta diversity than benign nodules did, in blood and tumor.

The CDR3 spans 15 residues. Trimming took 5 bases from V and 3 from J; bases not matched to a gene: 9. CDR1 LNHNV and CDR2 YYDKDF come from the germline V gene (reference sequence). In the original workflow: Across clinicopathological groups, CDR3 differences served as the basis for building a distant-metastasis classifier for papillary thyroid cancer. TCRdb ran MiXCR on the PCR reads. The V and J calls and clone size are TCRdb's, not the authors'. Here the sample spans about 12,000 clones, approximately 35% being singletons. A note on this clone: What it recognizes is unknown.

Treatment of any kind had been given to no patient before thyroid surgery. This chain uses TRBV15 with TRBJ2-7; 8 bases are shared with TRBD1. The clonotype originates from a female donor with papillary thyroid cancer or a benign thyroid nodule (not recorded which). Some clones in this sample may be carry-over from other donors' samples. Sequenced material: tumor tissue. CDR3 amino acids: CATSDPGTGLYEQYF. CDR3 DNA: TGTGCCACCAGCGACCCCGGGACAGGCCTCTACGAGCAGTACTTC.